Below, 5 T cell receptor beta chains from the same sample are listed, as sequenced in a study of regulatory dendritic cells for organ transplantation. Allogeneic regulatory or mature dendritic cells were co-cultured for about 5 days with CFSE-labeled sorted T cells at 1:10. The table came from immunoSEQ multiplex PCR; TCRdb's copy has only in-frame clones and leaves some out. The profile shows approximately 10,000 clones, 65% to 85% of them singletons. No antigen has been identified for these receptors. What was sequenced was memory CD4+ T cells from blood cultured with regulatory dendritic cells. Subset given: CD45RO+ memory T cells. The receptors originated from a human donor in good health.

The chain links TRBV5-4 to TRBJ2-3; 10 nucleotides match TRBD2. Trimming cost V 3 bases and J 0 bases; bases outside gene matches: 7. The germline V gene has CDR1 SGHNT and CDR2 YYREEE (reference sequence). This CDR3 comprises 17 residues. The CDR3, as DNA: TGTGCCAGCAGCTGCAGCGGGGGGGAGTCTAGCACAGATACGCAGTATTTT. This codes for CASSCSGGESSTDTQYF.

This clone is a singleton in its sample. DNA for the CDR3: TGTGCCAGCTCACCATCAGAAGAGGAGGGGATAAGATATGGCTACACCTTC. This sequence encodes CASSPSEEEGIRYGYTF. The V gene is TRBV18, the J gene TRBJ1-2, with D possibly TRBD1 on 5 matching bases. Per the germline V gene, CDR1 is KGHSH and CDR2 is LQKENI. The length of the CDR3 is 17 residues. V was shortened by 2 bases and J by 5 bases, with 21 bases between the two germline ends.

The chain recombines TRBV5-1 with TRBJ1-6, with 11 bases identical to TRBD1. With 3 bases clipped from V and 8 bases from J, the junction kept 1 base outside the gene matches. Germline loops: CDR1 SGHRS, CDR2 YFSETQ. This CDR3 comprises 14 residues. The CDR3 bases are TGCGCCAGCAGCTGGGGACAGGGGGATTCACCCCTCCACTTT. Its protein is CASSWGQGDSPLHF.

The chain joins TRBV7-2 to TRBJ2-2; TRBD1 matches at 8 bases. J was trimmed by 5 bases and V by 5 bases; bases with no gene match: 10. The CDR3 is 16 residues long. Germline CDR1 and CDR2: SGHTA and FQGNSA. The CDR3 bases are TGTGCCAGCAGCCCCCTCGACAGGGGAGTTACCGGGGAGCTGTTTTTT. It translates to CASSPLDRGVTGELFF.

Relative to its sample, this clone is medium-sized. The gene calls are TRBV6-1 and TRBJ2-2; TRBD1 matches at 9 bases. J gave up 5 bases and V 6 bases, and 4 bases lay outside the gene matches. The CDR3 has 14 residues. Germline CDR1 is MNHNS and CDR2 is SASEGT. CDR3 loop: CASRYRGRTGELFF. The CDR3 nucleotides read TGTGCCAGCAGATACAGGGGGCGAACCGGGGAGCTGTTTTTT.